This section outlines one T cell receptor (beta chain) sequence together with its context. The target antigen is unknown. Since the CDR3 does not end with the conserved phenylalanine or tryptophan, this likely comes from a read error. The data were obtained in a study of tumor-infiltrating lymphocytes in primary liver carcinoma. Study-level results: Whereas tumor region pairs overlapped more, tumor-adjacent and tumor-blood pairs overlapped less.

From approximately 530 ng of total RNA, TCR beta-specific cDNA was reverse-transcribed using a constant-region primer. Employing slightly modified ARM-PCR, three nested multiplex PCR rounds were run, and these gave rise to the TCR beta libraries. TCRdb fed the multiplex PCR reads into MiXCR, producing one record per CDR3 protein. Of approximately 330,000 distinct CDR3 sequences in the sample, 65% are singletons; the top ten hold about 6.5%. For blood RNA, unsorted whole blood served as the source, and germline DNA was extracted too. The sequence derives from a man aged 40-49 years with primary liver carcinoma and hepatitis B virus infection. The sequencing input was peripheral blood.

This CDR3 is CSAAPDYYIEQFL. As DNA, the CDR3 is TGCAGCGCTGCGCCTGACTATTACATTGAGCAGTTCCTC. The rearrangement links TRBV29-1 to TRBJ2-1, with a weak D call TRBD2 (5 bases). The germline CDR1 and CDR2 sequences are SQVTM and ANQGSEA. The CDR3 consists of 13 residues.